This note documents a single T cell receptor (beta chain) sequence. The antigen is unknown. A junction end diverges from the germline sequence, so it may reflect a read error. This sample was taken from a study of blood T cells in healthy people across ages. This CDR3 contains 15 residues. Germline V gene data show CDR1 as SGDLS and CDR2 as YYNGEE. Combining a sample-barcoded 5' primer with a J-beta primer mix, a second PCR ran for roughly 7 to 12 cycles. TCRdb reprocessed the 5' RACE reads via MiXCR and lists one record per CDR3 protein. The sample consists of about 690,000 distinct CDR3 sequences, around two fifths of them appearing once. Study results and limitations: Older individuals had lower TCR beta diversity per million T cells (the decline was roughly linear).

The chain uses TRBV9 and TRBJ2-1; D is unresolved. What was sequenced was blood. The source is a man older than 75 in good health. CDR3 region: CAGSVGMDVTYEQFF. CDR3 sequence (DNA): TGTGCCGGCAGCGTAGGGATGGACGTAACCTACGAGCAGTTCTTC.